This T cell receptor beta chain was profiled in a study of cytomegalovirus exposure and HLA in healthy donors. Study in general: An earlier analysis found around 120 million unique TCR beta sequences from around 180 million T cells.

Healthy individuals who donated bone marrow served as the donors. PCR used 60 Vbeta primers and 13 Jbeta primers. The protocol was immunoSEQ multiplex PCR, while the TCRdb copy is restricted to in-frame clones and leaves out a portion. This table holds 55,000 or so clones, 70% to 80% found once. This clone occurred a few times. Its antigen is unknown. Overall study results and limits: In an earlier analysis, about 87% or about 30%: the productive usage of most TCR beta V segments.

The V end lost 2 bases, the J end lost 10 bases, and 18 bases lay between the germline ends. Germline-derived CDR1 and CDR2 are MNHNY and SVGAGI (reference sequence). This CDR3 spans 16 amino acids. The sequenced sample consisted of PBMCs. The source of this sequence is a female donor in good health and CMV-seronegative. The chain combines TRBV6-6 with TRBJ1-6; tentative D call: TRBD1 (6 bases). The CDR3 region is CASSYRFRDNGSPLHF. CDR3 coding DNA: TGTGCCAGCAGTTACCGCTTTCGGGACAATGGCTCACCCCTCCACTTT.